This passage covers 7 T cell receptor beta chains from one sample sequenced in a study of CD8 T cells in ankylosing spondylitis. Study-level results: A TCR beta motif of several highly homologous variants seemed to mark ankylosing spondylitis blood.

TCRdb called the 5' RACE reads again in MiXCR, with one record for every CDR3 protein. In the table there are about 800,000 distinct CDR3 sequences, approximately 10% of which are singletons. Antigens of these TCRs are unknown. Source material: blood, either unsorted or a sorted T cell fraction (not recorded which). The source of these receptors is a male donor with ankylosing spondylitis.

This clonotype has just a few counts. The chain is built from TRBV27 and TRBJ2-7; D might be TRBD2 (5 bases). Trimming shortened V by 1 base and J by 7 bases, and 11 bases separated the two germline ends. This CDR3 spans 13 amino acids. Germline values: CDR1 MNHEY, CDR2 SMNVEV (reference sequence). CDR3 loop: CASSLFGDLEQYF. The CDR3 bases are TGTGCCAGCAGTTTATTCGGGGATTTAGAGCAGTACTTC.

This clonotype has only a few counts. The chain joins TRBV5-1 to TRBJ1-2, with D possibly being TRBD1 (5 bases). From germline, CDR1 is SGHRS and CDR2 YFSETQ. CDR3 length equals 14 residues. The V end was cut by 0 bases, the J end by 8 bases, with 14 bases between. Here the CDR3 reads CASSLGQLVKGYTF. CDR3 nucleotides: TGCGCCAGCAGCTTGGGACAGCTTGTAAAAGGCTACACCTTC.

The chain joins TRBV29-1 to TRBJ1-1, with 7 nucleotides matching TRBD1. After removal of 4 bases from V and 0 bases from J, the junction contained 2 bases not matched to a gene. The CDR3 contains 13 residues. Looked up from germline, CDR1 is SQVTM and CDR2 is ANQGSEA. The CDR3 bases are TGCAGCGTTGGGACAGGTTTGAACACTGAAGCTTTCTTT. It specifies CSVGTGLNTEAFF. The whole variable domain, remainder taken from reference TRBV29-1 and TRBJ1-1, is SAVISQKPSRDICQRGTSLTIQCQVDSQVTMMFWYRQQPGQSLTLIATANQGSEATYESGFVIDKFPISRPNLTFSTLTVSNMSPEDSSIYLCSVGTGLNTEAFFGQGTRLTVV.

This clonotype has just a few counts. CDR3 nucleotides: TGTGCCAGCAGCGTAGCTACTAGTCCCTCAGTATACGAGCAGTACTTC. It is translated as CASSVATSPSVYEQYF. V is TRBV9 and J is TRBJ2-7; the D gene is possibly TRBD2 (5 bases). The CDR3 extends over 16 amino acids. The V end was cut by 0 bases, the J end by 4 bases, with 17 bases between. Per the germline V gene, CDR1 is SGDLS and CDR2 is YYNGEE.

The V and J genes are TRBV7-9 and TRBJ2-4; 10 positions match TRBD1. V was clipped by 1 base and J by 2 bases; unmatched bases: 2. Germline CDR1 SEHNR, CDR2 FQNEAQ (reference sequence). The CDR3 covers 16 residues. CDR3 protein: CASSLGTGGTKNIQYF. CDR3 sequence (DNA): TGTGCCAGCAGCTTAGGGACAGGGGGAACCAAAAACATTCAGTACTTC.

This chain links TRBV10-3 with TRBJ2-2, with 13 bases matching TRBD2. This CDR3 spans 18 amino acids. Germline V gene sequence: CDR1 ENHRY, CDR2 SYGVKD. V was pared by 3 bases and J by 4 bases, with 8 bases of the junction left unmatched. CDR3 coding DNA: TGTGCCATCAGTGAAGGATGGACTAGCGGGAGCGGCACCGGGGAGCTGTTTTTT. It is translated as CAISEGWTSGSGTGELFF.

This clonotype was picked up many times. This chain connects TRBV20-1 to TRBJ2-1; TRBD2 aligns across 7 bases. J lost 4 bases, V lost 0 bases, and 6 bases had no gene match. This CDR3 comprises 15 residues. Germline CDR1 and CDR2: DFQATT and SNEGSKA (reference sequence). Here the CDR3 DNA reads TGCAGTGCTAGAGATCCCCAGCGGGATTACAATGAGCAGTTCTTC. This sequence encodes CSARDPQRDYNEQFF.